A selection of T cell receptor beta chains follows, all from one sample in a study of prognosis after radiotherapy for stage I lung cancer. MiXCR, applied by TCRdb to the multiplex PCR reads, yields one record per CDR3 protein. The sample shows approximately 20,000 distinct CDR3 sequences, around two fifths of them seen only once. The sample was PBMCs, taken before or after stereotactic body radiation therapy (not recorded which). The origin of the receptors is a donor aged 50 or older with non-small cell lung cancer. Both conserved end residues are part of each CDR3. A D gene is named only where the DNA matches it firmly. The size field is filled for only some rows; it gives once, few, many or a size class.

CDR3: CASTAWTGGYEQYF
DNA: TGTGCCAGCACCGCTTGGACAGGGGGCTACGAGCAGTACTTC
J: TRBJ2-7
D: TRBD1
size: -
V: TRBV28

CDR3: CSAINPGGGSSYNSPLHF
DNA: TGCAGTGCTATAAACCCGGGGGGCGGTAGCTCCTATAATTCGCCCCTCCACTTT
J: TRBJ1-6
D: -
size: -
V: TRBV20-1

CDR3: CATSTEQRAYEQYF
DNA: TGTGCCACCAGCACAGAGCAGCGGGCATACGAGCAGTACTTC
J: TRBJ2-7
D: -
size: -
V: TRBV15

CDR3: CASRRDQSTDTQYF
DNA: TGCGCCAGCAGGCGGGACCAGAGCACAGATACGCAGTATTTT
J: TRBJ2-3
D: -
size: many
V: TRBV5-1

CDR3: CASSGASRETQYF
DNA: TGTGCCAGCAGTGGGGCTTCCCGGGAGACCCAGTACTTC
J: TRBJ2-5
D: -
size: many
V: TRBV6-2/TRBV6-3

CDR3: CASSIRGSLGAKDTQYF
DNA: TGTGCCAGTAGTATAAGGGGATCGCTGGGGGCTAAAGATACGCAGTATTTT
J: TRBJ2-3
D: -
size: many
V: TRBV19

CDR3: CASSLWSGGSVEQYF
DNA: TGTGCCAGCAGTTTGTGGTCGGGAGGGTCTGTAGAGCAGTACTTC
J: TRBJ2-7
D: TRBD2
size: few
V: TRBV12-3/TRBV12-4

CDR3: CASSERLKTTDTQYF
DNA: TGTGCCAGCAGCGAGAGACTAAAGACCACAGATACGCAGTATTTT
J: TRBJ2-3
D: -
size: -
V: TRBV6-4

CDR3: CAWSVAGLAFGEQYF
DNA: TGTGCCTGGAGTGTAGCGGGACTAGCGTTCGGGGAGCAGTACTTC
J: TRBJ2-7
D: TRBD2
size: many
V: TRBV30

CDR3: CAWRGDMSQETQYF
DNA: TGTGCCTGGAGGGGAGACATGAGCCAAGAGACCCAGTACTTC
J: TRBJ2-5
D: -
size: once
V: TRBV30

CDR3: CASSPPFRVWDLFF
DNA: TGTGCCAGTAGTCCCCCGTTCAGGGTCTGGGATCTGTTTTTT
J: TRBJ2-2
D: -
size: once
V: TRBV19

CDR3: CASAGLAANEQFF
DNA: TGTGCCAGCGCGGGACTAGCGGCAAATGAGCAGTTCTTC
J: TRBJ2-1
D: TRBD2
size: medium-sized
V: TRBV6-2/TRBV6-3

CDR3: CASSMRRSGLSDTQYF
DNA: TGTGCCAGTAGTATGAGAAGATCAGGGCTCTCAGATACGCAGTATTTT
J: TRBJ2-3
D: -
size: medium-sized
V: TRBV19

CDR3: CASSELGAHNEQFF
DNA: TGTGCCAGCAGTGAATTGGGGGCCCACAATGAGCAGTTCTTC
J: TRBJ2-1
D: -
size: -
V: TRBV25-1

CDR3: CASSSRGTQETQYF
DNA: TGTGCCAGCAGCAGCCGAGGGACCCAAGAGACCCAGTACTTC
J: TRBJ2-5
D: -
size: many
V: TRBV5-4

CDR3: CASFAGPRYGYTF
DNA: TGTGCCAGCTTCGCAGGGCCGCGCTATGGCTACACCTTC
J: TRBJ1-2
D: -
size: many
V: TRBV6-1

CDR3: CASRTAGTSGSYEQYF
DNA: TGCGCCAGCAGAACTGCCGGGACTAGCGGGAGCTACGAGCAGTACTTC
J: TRBJ2-7
D: TRBD2
size: -
V: TRBV10-2

CDR3: CASSFLQITGEQFF
DNA: TGTGCCAGCAGTTTTCTCCAGATAACAGGAGAGCAGTTCTTC
J: TRBJ2-1
D: -
size: many
V: TRBV28

CDR3: CASSPKGGQGSWVEQFF
DNA: TGTGCCAGCAGCCCCAAAGGCGGACAGGGGTCATGGGTTGAGCAGTTCTTC
J: TRBJ2-1
D: TRBD1
size: -
V: TRBV7-3

CDR3: CASGPLGRNTGELFF
DNA: TGTGCTAGTGGTCCCCTGGGGAGGAACACCGGGGAGCTGTTTTTT
J: TRBJ2-2
D: -
size: -
V: TRBV12-5

CDR3: CASSGRGSHGELFF
DNA: TGTGCCAGCAGTGGGCGGGGGTCCCACGGGGAGCTGTTTTTT
J: TRBJ2-2
D: TRBD2
size: -
V: TRBV28

CDR3: CASTAPGGAYNEQFF
DNA: TGTGCCAGCACTGCACCTGGTGGGGCCTACAATGAGCAGTTCTTC
J: TRBJ2-1
D: -
size: many
V: TRBV6-1

CDR3: CASSYSTSWSGNEQFF
DNA: TGTGCCAGCAGTTACTCGACTAGCTGGAGTGGGAATGAGCAGTTCTTC
J: TRBJ2-1
D: TRBD2
size: -
V: TRBV6-5

CDR3: CASSPEAGHGYTF
DNA: TGTGCCAGCAGCCCGGAGGCAGGGCATGGCTACACCTTC
J: TRBJ1-2
D: -
size: -
V: TRBV2

CDR3: CASSQFGGELFF
DNA: TGTGCCAGCAGCCAATTCGGCGGGGAGCTGTTTTTT
J: TRBJ2-2
D: -
size: many
V: TRBV14

CDR3: CASSLRRGSDSPLHF
DNA: TGTGCCAGCAGCTTAAGGCGCGGCAGCGATTCACCCCTCCACTTT
J: TRBJ1-6
D: -
size: many
V: TRBV7-3

CDR3: CASSIGGGYGYTF
DNA: TGTGCCAGTAGTATCGGAGGAGGGTATGGCTACACCTTC
J: TRBJ1-2
D: -
size: -
V: TRBV19

CDR3: CASASSGTGMNTEAFF
DNA: TGTGCCAGCGCGTCCTCAGGGACCGGTATGAACACTGAAGCTTTCTTT
J: TRBJ1-1
D: -
size: many
V: TRBV9

CDR3: CSVDSYSYNEQFF
DNA: TGCAGCGTCGATAGCTACTCCTACAATGAGCAGTTCTTC
J: TRBJ2-1
D: -
size: many
V: TRBV29-1

CDR3: CASSLVTTDTQYF
DNA: TGTGCCAGCAGTTTGGTGACCACAGATACGCAGTATTTT
J: TRBJ2-3
D: -
size: medium-sized
V: TRBV12-3/TRBV12-4

CDR3: CASSRGTQGYFSGANVLTF
DNA: TGTGCCAGCAGTAGGGGTACACAGGGCTACTTCTCTGGGGCCAACGTCCTGACTTTC
J: TRBJ2-6
D: -
size: -
V: TRBV6-2/TRBV6-3

CDR3: CASRGLGREQYF
DNA: TGTGCCAGCAGGGGACTAGGGAGGGAGCAGTACTTC
J: TRBJ2-7
D: TRBD2
size: many
V: TRBV6-9

CDR3: CDSMMEDTQYF
DNA: TGTGACAGCATGATGGAGGATACGCAGTATTTT
J: TRBJ2-3
D: -
size: -
V: TRBV27

CDR3: CATSDSGTGAYEQYF
DNA: TGTGCCACCAGTGATTCCGGGACAGGCGCCTACGAGCAGTACTTC
J: TRBJ2-7
D: TRBD1
size: -
V: TRBV24-1

CDR3: CSARKGQFSEQYF
DNA: TGCAGTGCCCGGAAGGGACAGTTTAGCGAGCAGTACTTC
J: TRBJ2-7
D: TRBD1
size: many
V: TRBV20-1

CDR3: CSAHGSGSLGPFETQYF
DNA: TGCAGTGCCCATGGGTCAGGCTCCCTTGGTCCCTTTGAGACCCAGTACTTC
J: TRBJ2-5
D: -
size: -
V: TRBV20-1

CDR3: CASFFRGVGLRNEQFF
DNA: TGTGCCAGTTTTTTCAGGGGCGTGGGGCTGCGTAATGAGCAGTTCTTC
J: TRBJ2-1
D: -
size: many
V: TRBV2

CDR3: CASSLQGWNTGELFF
DNA: TGTGCCAGCAGTCTACAGGGGTGGAACACCGGGGAGCTGTTTTTT
J: TRBJ2-2
D: TRBD1
size: -
V: TRBV28

CDR3: CAIQIGDAYEQYF
DNA: TGTGCCATCCAAATAGGCGACGCCTACGAGCAGTACTTC
J: TRBJ2-7
D: -
size: many
V: TRBV10-3

CDR3: CAIIPRQGYEQYF
DNA: TGTGCCATCATTCCCAGACAGGGCTACGAGCAGTACTTC
J: TRBJ2-7
D: TRBD1
size: -
V: TRBV12-3/TRBV12-4

CDR3: CASSLGQVRYEQYF
DNA: TGTGCCAGCAGCCTGGGACAGGTCCGCTACGAGCAGTACTTC
J: TRBJ2-7
D: TRBD1
size: once
V: TRBV12-3/TRBV12-4

CDR3: CASSSGSGNTIYF
DNA: TGTGCCAGCAGTTCGGGGTCTGGAAACACCATATATTTT
J: TRBJ1-3
D: -
size: few
V: TRBV12-3/TRBV12-4

CDR3: CASSSYSGMGDEQFF
DNA: TGTGCCAGCAGCTCGTATAGCGGGATGGGGGATGAGCAGTTCTTC
J: TRBJ2-1
D: TRBD2
size: -
V: TRBV28

CDR3: CASKVYGLEEETQYF
DNA: TGTGCCAGCAAGGTGTATGGTTTGGAGGAAGAGACCCAGTACTTC
J: TRBJ2-5
D: -
size: many
V: TRBV2

CDR3: CASSLRGNTEAFF
DNA: TGTGCCAGCAGCTTACGGGGGAACACTGAAGCTTTCTTT
J: TRBJ1-1
D: -
size: -
V: TRBV11-3

CDR3: CASRDLTGTVYEQYF
DNA: TGTGCCAGCAGGGACCTCACCGGGACAGTTTACGAGCAGTACTTC
J: TRBJ2-7
D: TRBD1
size: -
V: TRBV11-2

CDR3: CSETGLASDTQYF
DNA: TGCAGTGAAACGGGACTAGCGTCAGATACGCAGTATTTT
J: TRBJ2-3
D: TRBD2
size: many
V: TRBV20-1

CDR3: CATSRDQEVYGYTF
DNA: TGTGCCACCAGCAGAGATCAGGAGGTTTATGGCTACACCTTC
J: TRBJ1-2
D: -
size: many
V: TRBV15

CDR3: CATSTKAGLREQYF
DNA: TGTGCCACCTCCACCAAGGCAGGGTTGAGAGAGCAGTACTTC
J: TRBJ2-7
D: -
size: -
V: TRBV24-1

CDR3: CASSQAPNSPLHF
DNA: TGCGCCAGCAGCCAAGCGCCTAATTCACCCCTCCACTTT
J: TRBJ1-6
D: -
size: -
V: TRBV4-1

CDR3: CASRPRSSYEQYF
DNA: TGTGCCAGCAGGCCCAGGAGCTCCTACGAGCAGTACTTC
J: TRBJ2-7
D: -
size: -
V: TRBV28

CDR3: CSARDSGRDTGELFF
DNA: TGCAGTGCTAGAGATAGCGGGAGGGACACCGGGGAGCTGTTTTTT
J: TRBJ2-2
D: TRBD2
size: -
V: TRBV20-1

CDR3: CASSPGTFNYGYTF
DNA: TGTGCCAGCTCACCCGGGACATTTAACTATGGCTACACCTTC
J: TRBJ1-2
D: -
size: many
V: TRBV18

CDR3: CASSRTSSYGEQYF
DNA: TGTGCCAGCAGTCGGACTAGCTCGTACGGCGAGCAGTACTTC
J: TRBJ2-7
D: TRBD2
size: many
V: TRBV6-1

CDR3: CSARESSQSGAFF
DNA: TGCAGTGCTAGAGAGAGTTCCCAAAGTGGGGCTTTCTTT
J: TRBJ1-1
D: -
size: many
V: TRBV20-1

CDR3: CASSLAGGPSQETQYF
DNA: TGTGCCAGCAGTTTAGCGGGAGGGCCGAGTCAAGAGACCCAGTACTTC
J: TRBJ2-5
D: TRBD2
size: many
V: TRBV28

CDR3: CASSLALHEQFF
DNA: TGTGCCAGCAGCTTAGCTCTCCATGAGCAGTTCTTC
J: TRBJ2-1
D: -
size: many
V: TRBV7-9